These 5 T cell receptor beta chains came from one sample sequenced in a study of CD8+ T cells in alopecia areata. RNA extraction and reverse transcription yielded cDNA as sequencing template. Here immunoSEQ multiplex PCR was the method, and the copy in TCRdb shows in-frame clones only, minus some. The repertoire holds a few hundred thousand clones, around 43% seen once, with roughly 2.8% in the top ten. The sample's treatment: oral pan-JAK inhibitor, 5-10 mg twice daily. Sequences were derived from CD4+ T cells sorted from blood, sampled at roughly week 38, from a patient treated with tofacitinib. The receptors here all came from a human donor with alopecia areata.

The chain combines TRBV10-3 with TRBJ1-1; D is uncertain. This CDR3 is 15 amino acids long. The germline CDR1 and CDR2 sequences are ENHRY and SYGVKD. V was cut by 6 bases and J by 5 bases, with 19 bases left in between. CDR3 sequence: CAIRPFRDAGTEAFF. DNA of the CDR3: TGTGCCATCAGGCCCTTCCGGGATGCGGGGACTGAAGCTTTCTTT.

The V and J genes are TRBV7-8 and TRBJ2-1; D is ambiguous. Deletions cut 2 bases from V and 7 bases from J, with 9 bases between. The CDR3 loop spans 13 amino acids. Per the germline V gene, CDR1 is SGHVS and CDR2 is FQNEAQ. The CDR3 sequence is CASSLLGLNEQFF. In DNA, the CDR3 is TGTGCCAGCAGCTTATTGGGGTTGAATGAGCAGTTCTTC.

This clone was observed a handful of times. This chain uses TRBV4-2 with TRBJ2-6, with D uncertain. The CDR3 has 19 residues. Trimming stripped 1 base from V and 0 bases from J, with 16 bases between. Germline V gene lookup returns CDR1 LGHNA and CDR2 YNFKEQ. The CDR3 DNA follows: TGTGCCAGCAGCCAAGCCTGGATGTCTGGCCGCTCTGGGGCCAACGTCCTGACTTTC. Amino acids: CASSQAWMSGRSGANVLTF.

Comments on this clone: Other DNA sequences in the same sample also yield this CDR3. This rearrangement joins TRBV9 to TRBJ2-5; TRBD2 agrees at 8 bases. V shed 2 bases, J shed 2 bases, and the junction held 5 bases outside the gene matches. Germline CDR1 and CDR2: SGDLS and YYNGEE. This CDR3 has 15 amino acids. DNA of the CDR3: TGTGCCAGCAGCGTTTTAGCGGGGCCGCAAGAGACCCAGTACTTC. Protein: CASSVLAGPQETQYF. The variable domain in full, completed from reference TRBV9 and TRBJ2-5, reads DSGVTQTPKHLITATGQRVTLRCSPRSGDLSVYWYQQSLDQGLQFLIQYYNGEERAKGNILERFSAQQFPDLHSELNLSSLELGDSALYFCASSVLAGPQETQYFGPGTRLLVL.

Concerning this clone: The sample holds other DNA sequences that translate to the same CDR3. The CDR3 DNA is TGTGCCAGCAGTTTATCACCCCGTGGGAACTATGGCTACACCTTC. Amino acid sequence: CASSLSPRGNYGYTF. J is TRBJ1-2 and V is TRBV27; unclear D gene. Germline V gives CDR1 MNHEY, CDR2 SMNVEV (reference sequence). The V end lost 0 bases, the J end lost 2 bases, and 10 bases lay between the germline ends. This CDR3 has 15 residues.